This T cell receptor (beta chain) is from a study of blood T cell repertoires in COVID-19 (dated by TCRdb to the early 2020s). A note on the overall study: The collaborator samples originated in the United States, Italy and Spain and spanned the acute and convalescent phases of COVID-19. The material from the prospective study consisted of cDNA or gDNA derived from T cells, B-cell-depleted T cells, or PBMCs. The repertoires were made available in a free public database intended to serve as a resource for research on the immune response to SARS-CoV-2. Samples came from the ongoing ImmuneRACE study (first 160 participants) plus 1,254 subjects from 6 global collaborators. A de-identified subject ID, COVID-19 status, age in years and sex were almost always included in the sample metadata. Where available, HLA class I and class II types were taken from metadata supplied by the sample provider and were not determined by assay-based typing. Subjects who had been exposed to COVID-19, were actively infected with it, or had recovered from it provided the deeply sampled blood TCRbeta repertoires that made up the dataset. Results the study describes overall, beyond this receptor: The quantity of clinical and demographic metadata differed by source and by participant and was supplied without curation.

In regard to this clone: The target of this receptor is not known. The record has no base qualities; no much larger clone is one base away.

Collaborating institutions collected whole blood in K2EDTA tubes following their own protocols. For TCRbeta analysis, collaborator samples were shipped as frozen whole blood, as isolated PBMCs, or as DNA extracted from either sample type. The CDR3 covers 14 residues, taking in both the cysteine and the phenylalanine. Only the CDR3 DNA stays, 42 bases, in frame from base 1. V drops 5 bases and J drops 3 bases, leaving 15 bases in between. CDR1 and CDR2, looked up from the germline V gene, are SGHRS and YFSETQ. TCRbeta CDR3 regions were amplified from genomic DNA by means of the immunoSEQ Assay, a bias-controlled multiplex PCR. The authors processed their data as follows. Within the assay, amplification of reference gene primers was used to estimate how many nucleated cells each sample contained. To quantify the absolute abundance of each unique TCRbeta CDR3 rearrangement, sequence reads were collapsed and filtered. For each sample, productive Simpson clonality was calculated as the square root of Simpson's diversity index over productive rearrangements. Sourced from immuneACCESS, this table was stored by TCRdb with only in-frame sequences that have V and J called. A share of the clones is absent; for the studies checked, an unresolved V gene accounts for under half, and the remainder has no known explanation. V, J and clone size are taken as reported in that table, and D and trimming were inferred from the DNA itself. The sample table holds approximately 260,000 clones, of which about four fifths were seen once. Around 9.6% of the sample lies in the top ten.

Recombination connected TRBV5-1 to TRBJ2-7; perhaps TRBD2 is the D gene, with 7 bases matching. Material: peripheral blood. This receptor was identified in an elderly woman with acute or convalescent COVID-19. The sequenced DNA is TGCGCCAGCAGTGTGGCAGGGGAGGGCTACGAGCAGTACTTC. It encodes CASSVAGEGYEQYF. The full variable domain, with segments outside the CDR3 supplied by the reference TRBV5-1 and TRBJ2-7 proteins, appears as KAGVTQTPRYLIKTRGQQVTLSCSPISGHRSVSWYQQTPGQGLQFLFEYFSETQRNKGNFPGRFSGRQFSNSRSEMNVSTLELGDSALYLCASSVAGEGYEQYFGPGTRLTVT.